Below are 8 T cell receptor beta chains sequenced from a single sample in a study of OX40 agonist ivuxolimab in advanced cancers. Assay: immunoSEQ multiplex PCR; the TCRdb copy retains only in-frame clones and omits some. The data contain about 81,000 clones, 85% to 95% of them singletons. Sequenced material: CD4+ or CD8+ T cells sorted from blood, taken in a trial of the OX40 agonist ivuxolimab. These receptors were taken from an adult with an advanced solid tumor such as melanoma, head and neck, liver or kidney cancer.

The chain has TRBV27 and TRBJ2-3, with 13 nucleotides matching TRBD2. This CDR3 comprises 16 residues. Per the germline V gene, CDR1 is MNHEY and CDR2 is SMNVEV (reference sequence). The J segment lost 2 bases and the V segment lost 8 bases, leaving 7 bases of the junction unmatched. The CDR3 region has the DNA TGTGCCAGCGGGGGACTAGCGGGAAGAGACACAGATACGCAGTATTTT. Amino acid sequence: CASGGLAGRDTDTQYF.

This chain joins TRBV6-5 and TRBJ1-1; no definite D call. V lost 0 bases, J lost 7 bases, and 6 bases lay in between. In germline, CDR1 is MNHEY, CDR2 SVGAGI. CDR3 size: 12 residues. This chain's CDR3 is CASSYSGIEAFF. The CDR3 DNA reads as TGTGCCAGCAGTTACTCAGGGATTGAAGCTTTCTTT.

The chain has TRBV9 and TRBJ2-5, with D uncertain. The CDR3 totals 14 residues. Germline V lookup: CDR1 SGDLS, CDR2 YYNGEE. Deletions cut 0 bases from V and 1 base from J, with 7 bases between. CDR3 in DNA: TGTGCCAGCAGCGTAGGCCAGTCCCAAGAGACCCAGTACTTC. Residues: CASSVGQSQETQYF.

The V and J genes are TRBV5-1 and TRBJ1-1, with a tentative D call TRBD1 (6 bases). The length of the CDR3 is 15 residues. Trimming took 0 bases from V and 3 from J, leaving 12 bases between them. Germline V gene sequence: CDR1 SGHRS, CDR2 YFSETQ. In nucleotides, the CDR3 is TGCGCCAGCAGCTTGGTTGTAGGGGGGGACACTGAAGCTTTCTTT. Translation: CASSLVVGGDTEAFF.

The chain has TRBV15 and TRBJ2-7; D is undetermined. V shed 1 base and J shed 2 bases, with 15 bases lying between them. Germline V gene lookup returns CDR1 LNHNV and CDR2 YYDKDF (reference sequence). The CDR3 runs to 16 residues. CDR3 DNA: TGTGCCACCAGCAGAGCTGTGGGAAGGCTGACCTACGAGCAGTACTTC. The encoded protein is CATSRAVGRLTYEQYF. Full variable domain (rest looked up from reference TRBV15 and TRBJ2-7): DAMVIQNPRYQVTQFGKPVTLSCSQTLNHNVMYWYQQKSSQAPKLLFHYYDKDFNNEADTPDNFQSRRPNTSFCFLDIRSPGLGDTAMYLCATSRAVGRLTYEQYFGPGTRLTVT.

This chain joins TRBV19 and TRBJ2-1; D might be TRBD1 or TRBD2, each matching 5 bases. Germline V gene sequence: CDR1 LNHDA, CDR2 SQIVND (reference sequence). V lost 11 bases and J 4 bases, leaving 18 bases between the germline ends. The CDR3 has 14 residues. The CDR3 DNA is TGTGCCGCGGCCCCCGGGGCCAATTACAATGAGCAGTTCTTC. Its translation: CAAAPGANYNEQFF.

The V call is TRBV27, the J call TRBJ2-1, with 9 bases lining up with TRBD2. V was clipped by 6 bases and J by 6 bases; unmatched bases: 6. CDR3 length equals 14 residues. CDR1 is MNHEY, CDR2 SMNVEV, per germline (reference sequence). The CDR3 is CASSAGGVGNEQFF. Here the CDR3 DNA reads TGTGCCAGCAGCGCGGGAGGGGTCGGCAATGAGCAGTTCTTC.

This chain uses TRBV11-2 with TRBJ1-6, with D possibly being TRBD1 (5 bases). V was pared by 1 base and J by 6 bases, with 13 bases between. Germline loops: CDR1 SGHAT, CDR2 FQNNGV. The CDR3 has 16 residues. CDR3 sequence: CASSLGRRGLNSPLHF. The CDR3 DNA reads TGTGCCAGCAGCTTAGGCCGGCGGGGCCTTAATTCACCCCTCCACTTT.